A single sample gave rise to the 17 T cell receptor beta chains below, sequenced in a study of shared clonotypes between healthy human individuals. Repertoires were generated with immunoSEQ multiplex PCR, while TCRdb's copy carries only in-frame clones and drops some. Of approximately 500,000 clones in the sample, around 74% were seen once. Sequencing was carried out using PBMCs. These receptors originate from a woman between 35 and 50 years old in good health. Some clones in this sample may be carry-over from other donors' samples.

The chain is built from TRBV6-6 and TRBJ1-1; perhaps TRBD1 as D (5 bases). The germline V gene has CDR1 MNHNY and CDR2 SVGAGI (reference sequence). This CDR3 contains 12 residues. Trimming took off 7 bases at V and 3 bases at J, with 9 bases between the two ends. The CDR3 loop reads CASNRGDTEAFF. Here the CDR3 DNA reads TGTGCCAGCAATCGAGGGGACACTGAAGCTTTCTTT.

The V gene is TRBV10-2, the J gene TRBJ2-7; 12 bases are a match to TRBD2. The V gene end was trimmed by 7 bases and the J gene end by 4 bases; junction bases not matched to a gene: 5. Germline V gene sequence: CDR1 WSHSY, CDR2 SAAADI. The CDR3 spans 14 residues. CDR3 coding DNA: TGCGCCAGCACCCTAGCGGGAGGGGGGTACGAGCAGTACTTC. Protein product: CASTLAGGGYEQYF.

The chain employs TRBV15 and TRBJ2-7, with 11 bases matching TRBD1. Germline V gives CDR1 LNHNV, CDR2 YYDKDF (reference sequence). Germline trimming cut 0 bases from V and 3 bases from J; bases unmatched to any gene: 4. This CDR3 region has 16 residues. CDR3 bases: TGTGCCACCAGCAGAGATCTCGGGACAGGGGGCTACGAGCAGTACTTC. Protein sequence: CATSRDLGTGGYEQYF. The entire variable domain, with the rest obtained from reference TRBV15 and TRBJ2-7, is as follows: DAMVIQNPRYQVTQFGKPVTLSCSQTLNHNVMYWYQQKSSQAPKLLFHYYDKDFNNEADTPDNFQSRRPNTSFCFLDIRSPGLGDTAMYLCATSRDLGTGGYEQYFGPGTRLTVT.

This clone turned up a few times. J is TRBJ1-3 and V is TRBV18, with 7 bases aligning to TRBD1. Germline V CDR1 and CDR2: KGHSH, LQKENI. Unmatched junction bases numbered 9, after V lost 1 base and J lost 0 bases. There are 18 residues in the CDR3. The CDR3 sequence: CASSPHRGLQSSGNTIYF. CDR3 sequence (DNA): TGTGCCAGCTCACCACACAGGGGCCTCCAGAGCTCTGGAAACACCATATATTTT.

The chain links TRBV21-1 to TRBJ2-7; no check of the table's D call, TRBD2, against the DNA was made. TRBV21-1 is annotated as a pseudogene. CDR3 length equals 15 residues. The CDR3: CASSKGAGGNYEQYF. The CDR3, as DNA: TGTGCCAGCAGCAAAGGTGCGGGAGGGAACTACGAGCAGTACTTC.

The rearrangement joins TRBV11-2 to TRBJ2-1, with D unclear. The CDR3 spans 18 residues. Looked up from germline, CDR1 is SGHAT and CDR2 is FQNNGV. The ends were cut back, 1 base at V and 0 bases at J, with 16 bases in the middle. CDR3: CASSLVGYGLSSYNEQFF. The CDR3 DNA sequence: TGTGCCAGCAGCTTAGTTGGCTACGGTCTGAGCTCCTACAATGAGCAGTTCTTC.

The chain has TRBV21-1 and TRBJ2-7; TRBD1, as called in the table, went unchecked against the DNA. TRBV21-1 is termed a pseudogene. This CDR3 spans 14 amino acids. CDR3 DNA sequence: TGTGCCAGCAGCCAAGCCCCCACAGGGGCCGAGCAGTACTTC. Protein sequence: CASSQAPTGAEQYF.

The V call is TRBV4-3, the J call TRBJ2-7; no reliable D call. The germline V gene has CDR1 LGHNA and CDR2 YSLEER. V lost 0 bases, J lost 2 bases, and 14 bases lay in between. This CDR3 is 16 amino acids long. The CDR3 reads CASSQEMEPSTYEQYF. The CDR3, as DNA: TGCGCCAGCAGCCAAGAGATGGAGCCCTCAACCTACGAGCAGTACTTC.

The chain combines TRBV4-1 with TRBJ2-3; TRBD2 matches at 9 bases. This CDR3 spans 17 amino acids. Germline lookup yields CDR1 MGHRA and CDR2 YSYEKL. Germline trimming cut 2 bases from V and 0 bases from J; bases unmatched to any gene: 6. CDR3 DNA sequence: TGCGCCAGCAGCCAACCGACTAGCGGAGCTAGCACAGATACGCAGTATTTT. Translated: CASSQPTSGASTDTQYF.

The CDR3 DNA sequence: TGTGCCAGCAGTGGCGGGAGACACACAGATACGCAGTATTTT. Translation gives CASSGGRHTDTQYF. The J gene is TRBJ2-3, the V gene TRBV6-4; 7 bases are a match to TRBD2. V trimming: 4 bases; J trimming: 2 bases; junction bases outside the gene matches: 3. The CDR3 consists of 14 residues. Germline lookup yields CDR1 MRHNA and CDR2 SNTAGT.

This clone was detected once. The chain is built from TRBV30 and TRBJ1-5; D not certain. This CDR3 comprises 17 residues. Per the germline V gene, CDR1 is GTSNPN and CDR2 is SVGIG (reference sequence). Trimming removed 0 bases from V and 1 base from J, with 16 bases in between. The CDR3 is CAWSVAFGTTSNQPQHF. Written as DNA, the CDR3 is TGTGCCTGGAGTGTAGCTTTCGGTACGACCAGCAATCAGCCCCAGCATTTT.

This chain connects TRBV6-1 to TRBJ2-3; weak D call: TRBD2 (5 bases). Trimming removed 3 bases at V and 0 bases at J, with 13 bases between. Germline V gene data show CDR1 as MNHNS and CDR2 as SASEGT. The CDR3 is made up of 16 amino acids. Here the CDR3 DNA reads TGTGCCAGCAGTGAGGGAGAGATCCAGAGCACAGATACGCAGTATTTT. The encoded protein is CASSEGEIQSTDTQYF.

The chain employs TRBV5-5 and TRBJ2-7; 8 bases map to TRBD1. J lost 5 bases, V lost 6 bases, and 13 bases had no gene match. Germline V gene sequence: CDR1 SGHKS, CDR2 YYEKEE (reference sequence). This CDR3 has 15 amino acids. CDR3 nucleotide sequence: TGTGCCAGCACCATGACCGCGACAGGGGTCCACGAGCAGTACTTC. Residues: CASTMTATGVHEQYF.

This clone was seen more than once but under ten times. V and J are TRBV6-6 and TRBJ1-4; 9 nucleotides agree with TRBD1. Trimming cost V 5 bases and J 8 bases; bases outside gene matches: 9. Germline V gene sequence: CDR1 MNHNY, CDR2 SVGAGI (reference sequence). The CDR3 spans 15 residues. The CDR3: CASSPTDRGYEKLFF. The CDR3 DNA is TGTGCCAGCAGTCCCACTGACAGGGGGTACGAAAAACTGTTTTTT.

V is TRBV30 and J is TRBJ2-1, with D hard to call. The CDR3 is 13 residues long. V lost 1 base, J lost 6 bases, and 10 bases lay in between. Germline loops: CDR1 GTSNPN, CDR2 SVGIG (reference sequence). The CDR3, as DNA: TGTGCCTGGAGTGGGGCCCTGAGCAATGAGCAGTTCTTC. This translates into CAWSGALSNEQFF.

As for this clone: A far larger clone differs by one base, so this is likely a read error. The chain is built from TRBV7-9 and TRBJ1-2; D call uncertain. The CDR3 loop spans 14 amino acids. The germline V gene has CDR1 SEHNR and CDR2 FQNEAQ (reference sequence). The CDR3 bases are TGTACCAGCAGCTTAGCAGCCTCTAACTATGGCTACACCTTC. The encoded protein is CTSSLAASNYGYTF. Using reference TRBV7-9 and TRBJ1-2 for the parts outside the CDR3, the full variable domain is DTGVSQNPRHKITKRGQNVTFRCDPISEHNRLYWYRQTLGQGPEFLTYFQNEAQLEKSRLLSDRFSAERPKGSFSTLEIQRTEQGDSAMYLCTSSLAASNYGYTFGSGTRLTVV.

V is TRBV27 and J is TRBJ1-5, with D unresolved. V lost 3 bases and J lost 7, with 10 bases in between. Germline loops: CDR1 MNHEY, CDR2 SMNVEV (reference sequence). There are 13 residues in the CDR3. Here the CDR3 DNA reads TGTGCCAGCAGTTTTGTAGTGGGCCAGCCCCAGCATTTT. Protein product: CASSFVVGQPQHF.